This paragraph reports one T cell receptor beta chain. V was trimmed by 8 bases and J by 4 bases, leaving 11 bases between them. The length of the CDR3 is 12 residues. Germline assignment: CDR1 SGHAT and CDR2 FQDESV (reference sequence). This sample is drawn from a study of blood T cell repertoires in COVID-19. Authors' methods: Nucleated cell number was recorded as an estimate derived from reference gene primer amplification. Method: immunoSEQ multiplex PCR; TCRdb's copy keeps in-frame clones and lacks some. V, J and clone size are taken as reported in that table, and D and trimming were inferred from the DNA itself. This sample has more than 110,000 clones, with around 80% found just once.

V is TRBV11-1 and J is TRBJ1-1, with unresolved D. The sample taken for sequencing was peripheral blood. The sequence was obtained from a woman aged 80 or over in a cohort sampled during active or convalescent COVID-19. The CDR3 sequence: CASGISSTEAFF. For the CDR3, the DNA is TGTGCCAGCGGTATTTCGAGCACTGAAGCTTTCTTT. Supplemented by reference TRBV11-1 and TRBJ1-1, the full variable domain reads EAEVAQSPRYKITEKSQAVAFWCDPISGHATLYWYRQILGQGPELLVQFQDESVVDDSQLPKDRFSAERLKGVDSTLKIQPAELGDSAMYLCASGISSTEAFFGQGTRLTVV.